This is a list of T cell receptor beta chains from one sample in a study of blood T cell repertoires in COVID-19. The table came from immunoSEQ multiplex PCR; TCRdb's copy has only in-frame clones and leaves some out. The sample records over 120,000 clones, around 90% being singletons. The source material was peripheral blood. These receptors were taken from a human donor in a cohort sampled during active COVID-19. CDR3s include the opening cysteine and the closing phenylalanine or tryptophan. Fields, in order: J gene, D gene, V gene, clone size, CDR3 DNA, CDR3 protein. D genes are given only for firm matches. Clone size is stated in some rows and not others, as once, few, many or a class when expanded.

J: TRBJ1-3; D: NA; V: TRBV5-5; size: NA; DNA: TGTGCCAGCAGCACGACACATGGAAACACCATATATTTT; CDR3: CASSTTHGNTIYF
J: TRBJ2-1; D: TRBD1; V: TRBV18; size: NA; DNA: TGTGCCAGCTCAACGGGACAGGGGGCCTACAATGAGCAGTTCTTC; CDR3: CASSTGQGAYNEQFF
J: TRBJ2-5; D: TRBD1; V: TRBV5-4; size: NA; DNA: TGTGCCAGCAGCTGGAGGGACAGGGGGGCGGAGACCCAGTACTTC; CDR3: CASSWRDRGAETQYF
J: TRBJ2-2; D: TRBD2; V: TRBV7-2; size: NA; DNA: TGTGCCAGCAGCTTTCTAGCGGGGCACACCGGGGAGCTGTTTTTT; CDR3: CASSFLAGHTGELFF
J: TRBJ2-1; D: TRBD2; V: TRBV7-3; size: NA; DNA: TGTGCCAGCAGCTCGAGCGGGGGGACCTACAATGAGCAGTTCTTC; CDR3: CASSSSGGTYNEQFF
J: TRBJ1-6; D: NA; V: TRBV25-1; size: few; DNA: TGTGCCAGCAGTGAATCTATGGGGCCTCAGCCCCTCCACTTT; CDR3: CASSESMGPQPLHF
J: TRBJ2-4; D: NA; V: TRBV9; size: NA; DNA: TGTGCCAGCAGCAGACTGGAGGGGGCCAAAAACATTCAGTACTTC; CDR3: CASSRLEGAKNIQYF
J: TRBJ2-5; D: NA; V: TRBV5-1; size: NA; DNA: TGCGCCAGCAGCTCCGGACTTAACCAGGAGACCCAGTACTTC; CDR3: CASSSGLNQETQYF
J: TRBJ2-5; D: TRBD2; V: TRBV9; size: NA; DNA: TGTGCCAGCACTCCGCGGGGGCAAGAGACCCAGTACTTC; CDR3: CASTPRGQETQYF
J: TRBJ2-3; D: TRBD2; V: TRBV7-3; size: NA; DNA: TGTGCCAGCAGCTTAAGCGGACTAGGAGATACGCAGTATTTT; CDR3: CASSLSGLGDTQYF
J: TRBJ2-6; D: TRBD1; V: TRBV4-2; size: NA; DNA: TGTGCCAGCAGTTCAGACAGGGCCTCTGTCCTGGCCAACGTCCTGACTTTC; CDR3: CASSSDRASVLANVLTF
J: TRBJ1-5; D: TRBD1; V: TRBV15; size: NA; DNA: TGTGCCACCAGCAGGACAGGGGGCATAGAGCAGCCCCAGCATTTT; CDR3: CATSRTGGIEQPQHF
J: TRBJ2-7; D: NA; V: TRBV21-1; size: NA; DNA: TGTGCCAGCAGCATACCATCGGGCAGGGGTTACGAGCAGTACTTC; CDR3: CASSIPSGRGYEQYF
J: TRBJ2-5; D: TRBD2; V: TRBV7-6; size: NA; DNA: TGTGCCAGCAGCTCTCAAACCTGGGGAGGGTTCCCAGAGACCCAGTACTTC; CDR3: CASSSQTWGGFPETQYF
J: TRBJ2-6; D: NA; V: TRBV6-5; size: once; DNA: TGTGCCAGCTTCAGGTTCAGCTCTGGGGCCAACGTCCTGACTTTC; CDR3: CASFRFSSGANVLTF
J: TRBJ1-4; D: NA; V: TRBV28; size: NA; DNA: TGTGCCAGCAGTTTAGCAGGGATCGCTAATGAAAAACTGTTTTTT; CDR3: CASSLAGIANEKLFF
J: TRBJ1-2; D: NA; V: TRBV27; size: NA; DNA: TGTGCCAGCAGTTCCAAGACAGTTAACTATGGCTACACCTTC; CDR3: CASSSKTVNYGYTF
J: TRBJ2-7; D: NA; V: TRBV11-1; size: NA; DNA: TGTGCCAGCAGCTTAGGGGCTGGGCTAGCTTTCGAGCAGTACTTC; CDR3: CASSLGAGLAFEQYF
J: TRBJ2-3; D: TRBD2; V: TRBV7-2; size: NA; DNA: TGTGCCAGCAGAACTTTTGGCGGGGGGGCAAATACGCAGTATTTT; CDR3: CASRTFGGGANTQYF
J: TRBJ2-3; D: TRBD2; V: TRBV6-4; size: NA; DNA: TGTGCCAGCAGTGAAGAGCGGGGTAGCACAGATACGCAGTATTTT; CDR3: CASSEERGSTDTQYF
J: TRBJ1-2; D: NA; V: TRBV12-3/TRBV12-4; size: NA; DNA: TGTGCCAGCAGTCCGGGAGTTAACTATGGCTACACCTTC; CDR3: CASSPGVNYGYTF
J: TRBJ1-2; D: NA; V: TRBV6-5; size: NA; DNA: TGTGCCAGCAGCCCCCGGGGTAACTATGGCTACACCTTC; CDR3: CASSPRGNYGYTF
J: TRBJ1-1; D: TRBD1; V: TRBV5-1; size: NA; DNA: TGCGCCAGCAGCCAGCTGCAGGGGGGTTTGAACACTGAAGCTTTCTTT; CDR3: CASSQLQGGLNTEAFF
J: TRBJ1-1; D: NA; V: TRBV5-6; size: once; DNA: TGTGCCAGCAGCTTTACCGGGGCTGAAGCTTTCTTT; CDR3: CASSFTGAEAFF
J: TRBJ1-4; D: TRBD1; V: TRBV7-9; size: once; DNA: TGTGCCAGCAGCGCCCGGAGGACAGGACGTAATGAAAAACTGTTTTTT; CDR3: CASSARRTGRNEKLFF
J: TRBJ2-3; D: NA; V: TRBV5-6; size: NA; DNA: TGTGCCAGCAGCTTGATGGGCCCCTTGCAGTATTTT; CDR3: CASSLMGPLQYF
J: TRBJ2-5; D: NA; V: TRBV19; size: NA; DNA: TGTGCCAGTAGCGGGACACCTCAAGAGACCCAGTACTTC; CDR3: CASSGTPQETQYF
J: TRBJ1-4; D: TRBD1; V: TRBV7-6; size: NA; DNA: TGTGCCAGCAGCGAGACAGGGGAACTTAATGAAAAACTGTTTTTT; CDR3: CASSETGELNEKLFF
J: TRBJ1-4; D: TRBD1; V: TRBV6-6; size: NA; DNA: TGTGCTGCAGGGGGTAATGAAAAACTGTTTTTT; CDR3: CAAGGNEKLFF
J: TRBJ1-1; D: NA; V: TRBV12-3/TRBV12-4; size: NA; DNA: TGTGCCAGCAGTTTGGGCTGGACTGAAGCTTTCTTT; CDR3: CASSLGWTEAFF
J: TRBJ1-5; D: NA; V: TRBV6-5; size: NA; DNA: TGTGCCAGCAGACAGTATGCCAATCAGCCCCAGCATTTT; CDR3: CASRQYANQPQHF
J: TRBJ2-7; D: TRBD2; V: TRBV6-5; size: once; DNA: TGTGCCAGCAGTTTCGGGACTAGCGGGGGGGCCTACGAGCAGTACTTC; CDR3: CASSFGTSGGAYEQYF
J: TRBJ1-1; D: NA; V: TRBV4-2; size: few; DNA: TGTGCCAGCAGCCAAGGAGTAGAGAACACTGAAGCTTTCTTT; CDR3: CASSQGVENTEAFF
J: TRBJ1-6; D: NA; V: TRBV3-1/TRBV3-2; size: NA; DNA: TGTGCCAGCAGCCAACTCGGGTCCGGTTCACCCCTCCACTTT; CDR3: CASSQLGSGSPLHF
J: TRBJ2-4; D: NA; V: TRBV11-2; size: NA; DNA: TGTGCCAGCAGTTCCGGGACATTTAAAAACATTCAGTACTTC; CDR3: CASSSGTFKNIQYF
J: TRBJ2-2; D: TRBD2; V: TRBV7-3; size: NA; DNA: TGTGCCAGCAGCTTTAGCGGGGGGCTAAACACCGGGGAGCTGTTTTTT; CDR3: CASSFSGGLNTGELFF
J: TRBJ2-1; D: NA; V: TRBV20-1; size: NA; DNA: TGCAGTGCTCCAGGTTTGGATGAGCAGTTCTTC; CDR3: CSAPGLDEQFF
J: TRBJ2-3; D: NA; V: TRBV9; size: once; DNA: TGTGCCAGCAGCGGGTTTAGGGGGTCTAGCACAGATACGCAGTATTTT; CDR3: CASSGFRGSSTDTQYF
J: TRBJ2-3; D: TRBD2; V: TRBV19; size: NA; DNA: TGTGCCAGTAGTATCTTAGCGGGGGCCTTCACAGATACGCAGTATTTT; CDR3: CASSILAGAFTDTQYF
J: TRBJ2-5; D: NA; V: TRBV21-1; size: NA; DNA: TGTGCCAGCAGCAAAGGAGGGGGAGGGGGTCAAGAGACCCAGTACTTC; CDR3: CASSKGGGGGQETQYF
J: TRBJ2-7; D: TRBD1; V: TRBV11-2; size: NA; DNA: TGTGCCAGCAGCTCCGCCGACAGGGTTGTCTACGAGCAGTACTTC; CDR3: CASSSADRVVYEQYF
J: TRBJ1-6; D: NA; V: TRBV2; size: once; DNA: TGTGCCAGCAGCCGAGGGACTCAACTACGGTCACCCCTCCACTTT; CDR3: CASSRGTQLRSPLHF
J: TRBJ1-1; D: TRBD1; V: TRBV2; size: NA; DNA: TGTGCCAGCAAAAGGACAGGGGAGGACACTGAAGCTTTCTTT; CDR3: CASKRTGEDTEAFF
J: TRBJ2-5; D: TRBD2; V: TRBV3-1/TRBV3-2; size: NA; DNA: TGTGCCAGCAGCCCCCGAAATAGCGGGGAGGAGACCCAGTACTTC; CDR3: CASSPRNSGEETQYF
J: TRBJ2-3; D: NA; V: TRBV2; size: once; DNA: TGTGCCAGCACAGCGGGCTCGAACACAGATACGCAGTATTTT; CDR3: CASTAGSNTDTQYF
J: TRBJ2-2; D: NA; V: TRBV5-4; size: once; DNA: TGTGCCAGCAGCTTGACAGGAAACACCGGGGAGCTGTTTTTT; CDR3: CASSLTGNTGELFF
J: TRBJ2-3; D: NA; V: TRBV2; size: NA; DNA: TGTGCCAGCAATCGACAGCCTAGCACAGATACGCAGTATTTT; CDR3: CASNRQPSTDTQYF
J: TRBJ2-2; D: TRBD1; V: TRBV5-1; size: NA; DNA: TGCGCCAGCAGCTCGACAGGGGCAGGCGGGGAGCTGTTTTTT; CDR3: CASSSTGAGGELFF
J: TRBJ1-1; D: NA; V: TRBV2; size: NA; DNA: TGTGCCAGCAGTGTCCGGCCCGGAGGCACTGAAGCTTTCTTT; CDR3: CASSVRPGGTEAFF
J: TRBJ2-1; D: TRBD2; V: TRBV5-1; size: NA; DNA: TGCGCCAGCAGCTTTAGCGGGGGGACTTTTGAGCAGTTCTTC; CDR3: CASSFSGGTFEQFF
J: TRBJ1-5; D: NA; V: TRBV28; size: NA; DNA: TGTGCCAGCAGTCTACCAGGGTTGCCCCAGCATTTT; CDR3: CASSLPGLPQHF
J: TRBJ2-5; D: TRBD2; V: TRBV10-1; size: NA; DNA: TGCGCCAGCAGTGGGACTAGCGGATTCCAAGAGACCCAGTACTTC; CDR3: CASSGTSGFQETQYF
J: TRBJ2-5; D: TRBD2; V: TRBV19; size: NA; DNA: TGTGCCAGTAGTATCGGAGGATTAGCGGGGGGCCGGGAGACCCAGTACTTC; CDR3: CASSIGGLAGGRETQYF
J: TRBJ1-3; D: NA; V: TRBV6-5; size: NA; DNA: TGTGCCAGCAGTTACACGGGAGCGGGACTTTACAACACCATATATTTT; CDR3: CASSYTGAGLYNTIYF